This passage covers 21 T cell receptor beta chains from one sample sequenced in a study of blood T cells in healthy people across ages. Primed by a sample-barcoded 5' primer and a J-beta primer mix, a second PCR proceeded for 7 to 11 cycles. TCRdb redid the calling of the 5' RACE reads with MiXCR, one entry per CDR3 protein. The sample contains some 1.5 million distinct CDR3 sequences, roughly 27% of which appear only once. Material for sequencing was blood. These receptors came from a woman aged 25 to 39 in good health.

This clonotype occurred many times. This chain uses TRBV15 with TRBJ2-5; D may be TRBD1 or TRBD2 (5 bases each). This CDR3 is 16 amino acids long. V was pared by 0 bases and J by 5 bases, with 16 bases between. Germline V CDR1 and CDR2: LNHNV, YYDKDF (reference sequence). The CDR3 is CATSRDRDVMMETQYF. CDR3 DNA sequence: TGTGCCACCAGCAGAGATCGGGACGTGATGATGGAGACCCAGTACTTC.

The gene calls are TRBV6-1 and TRBJ2-1; TRBD2 matches at 11 bases. Germline-derived CDR1 and CDR2 are MNHNS and SASEGT. The CDR3 has 12 residues. V shed 9 bases, J shed 11 bases, and the junction held 6 bases outside the gene matches. The CDR3 region is CASSSGGPQQFF. The CDR3, as DNA: TGTGCCAGTTCTAGCGGGGGGCCCCAGCAGTTCTTC.

This clonotype was seen more than once but under ten times. The CDR3 sequence: CSARIVAGDPYEQYF. CDR3 sequence (DNA): TGCAGTGCTAGAATAGTAGCGGGGGATCCCTACGAGCAGTACTTC. This chain links TRBV20-1 with TRBJ2-7; TRBD2 matches at 9 bases. The CDR3 loop spans 15 amino acids. J lost 2 bases, V lost 2 bases, and 7 bases had no gene match. Germline V CDR1 and CDR2: DFQATT, SNEGSKA (reference sequence).

This clonotype was seen at least ten times. The chain combines TRBV29-1 with TRBJ2-1, with D perhaps TRBD2 (6 bases). Trimming removed 3 bases at V and 9 bases at J, with 18 bases between. This CDR3 contains 14 residues. CDR1 is SQVTM and CDR2 is ANQGSEA in the germline V gene. CDR3 region: CSVDALALTVEQFF. In nucleotides, the CDR3 is TGCAGCGTTGACGCACTAGCCCTGACGGTTGAGCAGTTCTTC.

The J gene is TRBJ1-1, the V gene TRBV20-1; weak D call: TRBD1 (6 bases). The CDR3 consists of 15 residues. V lost 2 bases to trimming and J lost 6 bases, with 19 bases between them. CDR1 DFQATT and CDR2 SNEGSKA come from the germline V gene (reference sequence). In DNA form, the CDR3 reads TGCAGTGCTAGAAAAACAGGGTCGTGGGGGGCTGAAGCTTTCTTT. It encodes CSARKTGSWGAEAFF.

With regard to this clonotype: One junction end does not reproduce the germline sequence, and a read error may be involved. The chain uses TRBV5-1 and TRBJ1-2, with 10 nucleotides matching TRBD1. Germline V CDR1 and CDR2: SGHRS, YFSETQ. This CDR3 region has 15 residues. CDR3 region: CGSSLGTGANYGYTF. CDR3 bases: TGCGGCAGCAGCTTGGGGACAGGGGCTAACTATGGCTACACCTTC.

Regarding this clonotype: A read error may be the cause here, since a much bigger clone is one base away. The chain has TRBV29-1 and TRBJ2-7; 8 bases align to TRBD2. This CDR3 contains 12 residues. Germline V lookup: CDR1 SQVTM, CDR2 ANQGSEA. This CDR3 is CSVRLAPYEQHF. CDR3 DNA sequence: TGCAGCGTCCGACTAGCGCCCTACGAGCAGCACTTC.

The J gene is TRBJ2-6, the V gene TRBV3-1, with TRBD1 matching 10 bases. V lost 3 bases to trimming and J lost 1 base; unmatched junction nucleotides: 6. The CDR3 is made up of 18 amino acids. CDR1 and CDR2 from the germline V gene are LGHDT and YNNKEL (reference sequence). The CDR3 DNA is TGTGCCAGCAGCCATTTTGGGACAGGGGAGTCTGGGGCCAACGTCCTGACTTTC. It yields the protein CASSHFGTGESGANVLTF.

The V gene is TRBV6-1, the J gene TRBJ2-1; 11 bases match TRBD1. Unmatched junction bases numbered 4, after V lost 5 bases and J lost 7 bases. Per germline, CDR1 MNHNS and CDR2 SASEGT. The CDR3 consists of 14 residues. Written as DNA, the CDR3 is TGTGCCAGCAGTTTCCGGGACAGGGGGAATGAGCAGTTCTTC. Translated: CASSFRDRGNEQFF.

This clonotype was recorded many times. In DNA form, the CDR3 reads TGTGCCACCAGTGATTTAAGAGGAAAGACCCAGTACTTC. This sequence encodes CATSDLRGKTQYF. The chain joins TRBV24-1 to TRBJ2-5; no firm D call. The length of the CDR3 is 13 residues. Trimming took off 1 base at V and 6 bases at J, with 8 bases between the two ends. CDR1 is KGHDR, CDR2 SFDVKD, per germline.

This clonotype showed up many times. The chain recombines TRBV7-3 with TRBJ2-6; D unresolved. This CDR3 region has 17 residues. Germline V gene sequence: CDR1 SGHTA, CDR2 FQGTGA. Trimming removed 5 bases at V and 0 bases at J, with 14 bases between. The CDR3 DNA sequence: TGTGCCAGCAGCCCCAAATCCCCGGACTCTGGGGCCAACGTCCTGACTTTC. Translating it yields CASSPKSPDSGANVLTF.

The chain recombines TRBV28 with TRBJ1-6; no reliable D call. Trimming took off 6 bases at V and 14 bases at J, with 8 bases between the two ends. The CDR3 runs to 10 residues. Germline values: CDR1 MDHEN, CDR2 SYDVKM. DNA of the CDR3: TGTGCCAGCAGCTCCGATGCCCTCCACTTT. It encodes CASSSDALHF.

Concerning this clonotype itself: In this CDR3 the conserved last residue, phenylalanine or tryptophan, is missing, so a read error is likely. The chain couples TRBV5-1 to TRBJ2-1; 12 bases are shared with TRBD2. Losses at the gene ends were 0 bases for V and 5 bases for J; bases not matched to a gene: 3. The length of the CDR3 is 16 residues. Germline V gene data show CDR1 as SGHRS and CDR2 as YFSETQ. For the CDR3, the DNA is TGCGCCAGCAGCTTGGTCCTAGCGGGGGGGGACAATGAGCAGTTCTGC. Its translation: CASSLVLAGGDNEQFC.

The chain is built from TRBV27 and TRBJ1-1, with D perhaps matching TRBD1 (6 bases). CDR1 is MNHEY, CDR2 SMNVEV, per germline (reference sequence). V lost 2 bases to trimming and J lost 4 bases, with 14 bases between them. This CDR3 spans 15 amino acids. The CDR3 DNA follows: TGTGCCAGCAGTTTAAGGCAGGGGATAGTCACTGAAGCTTTCTTT. This translates into CASSLRQGIVTEAFF.

There are many counts of this clonotype. The chain has TRBV29-1 and TRBJ2-1, with D possibly being TRBD1 (6 bases). In germline, CDR1 is SQVTM, CDR2 ANQGSEA. The CDR3 is 12 amino acids. The V gene lost 6 bases and the J gene lost 5 bases, with 11 bases spanning the gap. Here the CDR3 DNA reads TGCAGCGTAGGGGGACCGGACAATGAGCAGTTCTTC. It yields the protein CSVGGPDNEQFF.

DNA for the CDR3: TGCAGCGCTGCCCGCAAGTTGAATGAAAAACTGTTTTTT. Residues: CSAARKLNEKLFF. V and J are TRBV20-1 and TRBJ1-4, with D unresolved. Germline lookup yields CDR1 DFQATT and CDR2 SNEGSKA (reference sequence). This CDR3 spans 13 amino acids.

This clonotype was counted ten times or more. The V and J genes are TRBV4-2 and TRBJ2-7; 9 nucleotides line up with TRBD2. After removal of 0 bases from V and 0 bases from J, the junction contained 21 bases not matched to a gene. CDR1 is LGHNA, CDR2 YNFKEQ, per germline. This CDR3 region has 22 residues. The CDR3 region has the DNA TGTGCCAGCAGCCAAGATGTGGGACTAGCTTTAAGCTCCCAAAGGAGCTCCTACGAGCAGTACTTC. This translates into CASSQDVGLALSSQRSSYEQYF.

This clonotype was seen more than once but under ten times. The gene calls are TRBV7-9 and TRBJ2-3, with D possibly matching TRBD2 (6 bases). CDR1 and CDR2 (germline): SEHNR, FQNEAQ (reference sequence). V was trimmed by 5 bases and J by 2 bases, leaving 14 bases between them. CDR3 length: 15 residues. The CDR3 DNA reads TGTGCCAGCAGCCCGACTAGGACCCCCACAGATACGCAGTATTTT. Translating it yields CASSPTRTPTDTQYF.

The chain joins TRBV11-2 to TRBJ2-3; TRBD2 matches 7 bases. CDR1 and CDR2 (germline): SGHAT, FQNNGV. The CDR3 is made up of 15 amino acids. After removal of 5 bases from V and 6 bases from J, the junction contained 11 bases not matched to a gene. The DNA for the CDR3 is TGTGCCAGCAGCGACAAGGGGAGGGGTCCGGATACGCAGTATTTT. This codes for CASSDKGRGPDTQYF. The variable domain in full, completed from reference TRBV11-2 and TRBJ2-3, reads EAGVAQSPRYKIIEKRQSVAFWCNPISGHATLYWYQQILGQGPKLLIQFQNNGVVDDSQLPKDRFSAERLKGVDSTLKIQPAKLEDSAVYLCASSDKGRGPDTQYFGPGTRLTVL.

This clonotype was seen only a few times. The chain couples TRBV3-1 to TRBJ1-5; D uncertain. The ends were cut back, 0 bases at V and 9 bases at J, with 9 bases in the middle. The CDR3 is 13 amino acids. Germline-derived CDR1 and CDR2 are LGHDT and YNNKEL (reference sequence). In nucleotides, the CDR3 is TGTGCCAGCAGCCAAGATTCTCGGGGGCCCCAGCATTTT. Translating gives CASSQDSRGPQHF.

The V call is TRBV30, the J call TRBJ1-4; D unclear. There are 14 residues in the CDR3. V was trimmed by 5 bases and J by 0 bases, leaving 10 bases between them. Per the germline V gene, CDR1 is GTSNPN and CDR2 is SVGIG (reference sequence). DNA for the CDR3: TGTGCCTGGGGCCGTGGAACAACTAATGAAAAACTGTTTTTT. Protein: CAWGRGTTNEKLFF.